This T cell receptor beta chain was recovered during a study of T cell responses to AZD1222 COVID-19 vaccine. Findings and caveats of the study: White British ancestry dominated among donors, who included more females, and clonal diversity was possibly underestimated. The CD4 TCRs associated with vaccination extended across spike and predominated at 160-218 and 743-854. Reportedly, close to half of spike-specific TCRs are directed against unmutated variant regions. Scientists sampled the repertoires only once the peak T cell response had passed.

Clones were read by immunoSEQ multiplex PCR, and TCRdb kept only the in-frame ones, dropping some. Of some 120,000 clones in the sample, roughly 87% are singletons; the top ten hold 8.5% to 10%. On this clone itself: No antigen is known for it.

The sequences come from peripheral blood, collected on day 0 of AZD1222 vaccination. The source is an adult in good health.

DNA of the CDR3: TGTGCCAGCAGCGTAGCCGGTGGGCAGTTGGGTGAGCAGTTCTTC. It is translated as CASSVAGGQLGEQFF. The chain has TRBV9 and TRBJ2-1; D unclear. The CDR3 sequence is 15 residues long. The V end lost 0 bases, the J end lost 9 bases, and 16 bases lay between the germline ends. Germline assignment: CDR1 SGDLS and CDR2 YYNGEE. The complete variable domain, with remaining parts taken from reference TRBV9 and TRBJ2-1, reads DSGVTQTPKHLITATGQRVTLRCSPRSGDLSVYWYQQSLDQGLQFLIQYYNGEERAKGNILERFSAQQFPDLHSELNLSSLELGDSALYFCASSVAGGQLGEQFFGPGTRLTVL.